Below, 6 T cell receptor beta chains from the same sample are listed, as sequenced in a study of shared clonotypes between healthy human individuals. The protocol was immunoSEQ multiplex PCR, while the TCRdb copy is restricted to in-frame clones and leaves out a portion. The profile shows some 650,000 clones, around 97% of them singletons. Sequencing used naive CD4+ T cells sorted from blood. This sample's subset: CD45RA+ positively selected. The origin of the receptors is a woman aged 30 to 39 in good health.

This chain joins TRBV7-2 and TRBJ1-5, with D hard to call. This CDR3 comprises 13 residues. Germline CDR1 SGHTA, CDR2 FQGNSA. The V end was cut by 2 bases, the J end by 10 bases, with 12 bases between. CDR3 bases: TGTGCCAGCAGCTTAAGGACGGAGGAACCCCAGCATTTT. It translates to CASSLRTEEPQHF.

J is TRBJ1-1 and V is TRBV23-1, with TRBD1 matching 8 bases. TRBV23-1 is an ORF for which the function is uncertain. V was pared by 6 bases and J by 11 bases, with 8 bases of the junction left unmatched. This CDR3 has 12 amino acids. The CDR3 nucleotides are TGCGCCAGCAGCTCTCAGGGGGCAGGCGCTTTCTTT. Its protein is CASSSQGAGAFF.

Turning to this clone: The sample has other DNA sequences that encode this CDR3 too. The chain uses TRBV25-1 and TRBJ2-5; D is unresolved. This CDR3 has 12 residues. V dropped 2 bases and J dropped 5 bases, with 6 bases sitting between them. Germline CDR1 is MGHDK and CDR2 is SYGVNS. The CDR3 DNA is TGTGCCAGCAGTGAACTGGGGGAGACCCAGTACTTC. This translates into CASSELGETQYF.

The rearrangement joins TRBV5-1 to TRBJ2-7; TRBD1 might be the D (5 bases). This CDR3 contains 15 residues. Trimming removed 0 bases from V and 3 bases from J, with 13 bases in between. Germline CDR1 and CDR2: SGHRS and YFSETQ. The DNA for the CDR3 is TGCGCCAGCAGCTTGGGGGGCGGAAAAGACTACGAGCAGTACTTC. It yields the protein CASSLGGGKDYEQYF.

V gene TRBV7-2 combines with J gene TRBJ2-3, with D perhaps matching TRBD2 (6 bases). This CDR3 contains 15 residues. The V and J ends lost 0 bases and 0 bases respectively, with 7 bases between them. Germline CDR1 SGHTA, CDR2 FQGNSA. The CDR3 sequence: CASSLAGLSTDTQYF. The CDR3 coding sequence is TGTGCCAGCAGCTTAGCGGGACTTAGCACAGATACGCAGTATTTT. Looking up the rest from reference TRBV7-2 and TRBJ2-3 gives the full variable domain: GAGVSQSPSNKVTEKGKDVELRCDPISGHTALYWYRQSLGQGLEFLIYFQGNSAPDKSGLPSDRFSAERTGGSVSTLTIQRTQQEDSAVYLCASSLAGLSTDTQYFGPGTRLTVL.

The chain uses TRBV7-2 and TRBJ2-2, with 8 bases aligning to TRBD2. The V gene end was trimmed by 5 bases and the J gene end by 2 bases; junction bases not matched to a gene: 7. Germline assignment: CDR1 SGHTA and CDR2 FQGNSA. The CDR3 totals 16 residues. The CDR3 DNA reads as TGTGCCAGCAGCCGGTGGGCGGGGGGCAACACCGGGGAGCTGTTTTTT. As protein: CASSRWAGGNTGELFF.